The clone carrying this T cell receptor (beta chain) was counted many times. The data were obtained in a study of human T cells and chemical hapten exposure. Study details: Patients were given diphenylcyclopropenone on the scalp weekly across the roughly 24-week study. Mainly, slight library volume differences in the pool made TCR yields vary.

Trimming left V 7 bases short and J 5 bases short, with 18 bases between. Per the germline V gene, CDR1 is SNHLY and CDR2 is FYNNEI. CDR3 length equals 14 residues. Original data processing: A typical sample had approximately 93,000 TCRs, with roughly 23,224 to 690,600 overall. TCRdb independently ran MiXCR on the RACE reads; one entry per CDR3 protein. The V and J calls and clone size come from TCRdb's table, not from the authors' own analysis. The sample includes approximately 89,000 distinct CDR3 sequences, roughly a tenth of them seen just once. Described time point: patch test 2, 6 weeks after DPC sensitization. Treatment here: therapeutic diphenylcyclopropenone sensitization with weekly scalp DPC. Participating donors were patients with alopecia, aged 18 to 70 years, considered appropriate candidates for DPC.

The chain combines TRBV2 with TRBJ2-7; D might be TRBD1 or TRBD2, each matching 6 bases. This TCR derives from a woman aged 25-40 years with alopecia areata. Some clones in this sample may be carry-over from other donors' samples. The sequences come from whole blood, collected in connection with sensitization to the hapten diphenylcyclopropenone (DPC). Here the CDR3 DNA reads TGTGCCAGCAAAGGGGGGAACAGGGTCAACGAGCAGTACTTC. Its protein product is CASKGGNRVNEQYF.